These 10 T cell receptor beta chains share one sample of origin, sequenced in a study of cytomegalovirus exposure and HLA in healthy donors (dated by TCRdb to 2016 to 2017). Libraries were prepared through the immunoSEQ multiplex PCR assay. For the multiplex PCR, a mixture combining 60 forward primers for TCR Vbeta segments and 13 reverse primers for TCR Jbeta segments was used. The immuneACCESS repertoire file appears here via TCRdb, limited to in-frame rearrangements. These files lack a portion of the clones; in checked studies, under half of the deficit traces to unresolved V genes, and the cause of the others is not known. The sample table lists fewer than 250,000 clones, approximately 82% of them with a count of one. The biggest ten clones account for 0.63% of the sample. The sample taken for sequencing was PBMCs. The receptors derive from a man between 18 and 35 years old in good health and CMV-seronegative.

The J gene is TRBJ2-3, the V gene TRBV9; 12 nucleotides align to TRBD2. The germline CDR1 and CDR2 sequences are SGDLS and YYNGEE. This CDR3 has 15 residues. V lost 3 bases and J lost 4; bases outside the gene matches: 3. The CDR3 DNA follows: TGTGCCAGCAGCGCCACTAGCGGGAGGTCAGATACGCAGTATTTT. It codes for CASSATSGRSDTQYF. Variable domain in full (rest from reference TRBV9 and TRBJ2-3): DSGVTQTPKHLITATGQRVTLRCSPRSGDLSVYWYQQSLDQGLQFLIQYYNGEERAKGNILERFSAQQFPDLHSELNLSSLELGDSALYFCASSATSGRSDTQYFGPGTRLTVL.

V usage is TRBV7-3 and J usage is TRBJ2-5; 8 bases are a match to TRBD2. V was clipped by 4 bases and J by 4 bases; unmatched bases: 8. Germline-derived CDR1 and CDR2 are SGHTA and FQGTGA. This CDR3 is built from 15 residues. CDR3: CASSSSGRVGETQYF. As DNA, the CDR3 is TGTGCCAGCAGCTCCAGCGGGAGAGTGGGAGAGACCCAGTACTTC.

The J gene is TRBJ2-7, the V gene TRBV6-5; tentative D call: TRBD2 (5 bases). Looked up from germline, CDR1 is MNHEY and CDR2 is SVGAGI. V lost 4 bases and J 8 bases, leaving 12 bases between the germline ends. The CDR3 is 12 residues long. DNA of the CDR3: TGTGCCAGCAGTTTACCGGGAACCAAGCAGTACTTC. Its protein product is CASSLPGTKQYF.

The gene calls are TRBV30 and TRBJ2-2; 9 bases line up with TRBD2. The CDR3 runs 15 residues. The trim removed 4 bases at V and 4 bases at J, leaving 7 bases unmatched. Germline V gene sequence: CDR1 GTSNPN, CDR2 SVGIG (reference sequence). CDR3 sequence (DNA): TGTGCCTGGACATCCCTAGCGGGAATCACCGGGGAGCTGTTTTTT. Translation: CAWTSLAGITGELFF.

This clone was seen repeatedly, ten times or more. The chain links TRBV18 to TRBJ1-1; 7 bases agree with TRBD1. CDR1 is KGHSH and CDR2 is LQKENI in the germline V gene. The CDR3 sequence is 15 residues long. V shed 3 bases, J shed 4 bases, and the junction held 8 bases outside the gene matches. The CDR3 DNA is TGTGCCAGCTCACCCGGAATTAGACAGGGCACTGAAGCTTTCTTT. Translated, it gives CASSPGIRQGTEAFF. The full variable domain, its missing parts supplied by reference TRBV18 and TRBJ1-1, is NAGVMQNPRHLVRRRGQEARLRCSPMKGHSHVYWYRQLPEEGLKFMVYLQKENIIDESGMPKERFSAEFPKEGPSILRIQQVVRGDSAAYFCASSPGIRQGTEAFFGQGTRLTVV.

The chain couples TRBV6-1 to TRBJ2-1, with TRBD2 matching 11 bases. Germline assignment: CDR1 MNHNS and CDR2 SASEGT. The CDR3 is 16 amino acids. V lost 2 bases, J lost 7 bases, and 7 bases stayed unmatched. CDR3 in amino acids: CASSEFRLAGGNEQFF. The CDR3, as DNA: TGTGCCAGCAGTGAATTTCGGCTAGCGGGAGGTAATGAGCAGTTCTTC.

The chain has TRBV5-1 and TRBJ2-1; 11 nucleotides match TRBD2. Germline V lookup: CDR1 SGHRS, CDR2 YFSETQ. The CDR3 sequence is 15 residues long. The J segment lost 8 bases and the V segment lost 3 bases, leaving 7 bases of the junction unmatched. The CDR3 is CASSWGGLADDEQFF. The CDR3 DNA reads as TGCGCCAGCAGCTGGGGGGGACTAGCGGACGATGAGCAGTTCTTC.

Only a few counts were recorded for this clone. The V and J genes are TRBV6-6 and TRBJ2-7; TRBD1 matches 7 bases. The CDR3 totals 15 residues. CDR1 and CDR2 from the germline V gene are MNHNY and SVGAGI (reference sequence). V gave up 5 bases and J gave up 1 base; unmatched junction bases: 8. This CDR3 reads CASSRQGVSSYEQYF. The CDR3 region has the DNA TGTGCCAGCAGTCGCCAGGGGGTTTCTTCCTACGAGCAGTACTTC.

The V and J genes are TRBV5-1 and TRBJ2-1; the match to TRBD2 covers 8 bases. CDR1 is SGHRS and CDR2 is YFSETQ in the germline V gene. J lost 8 bases, V lost 3 bases, and 13 bases had no gene match. The CDR3 consists of 16 residues. CDR3 region: CASSYGGGNFLDEQFF. CDR3 DNA: TGCGCCAGCAGCTACGGGGGGGGGAATTTCCTCGATGAGCAGTTCTTC.

About this clone itself: The sample holds other DNA sequences that translate to the same CDR3. This chain joins TRBV9 and TRBJ2-1; possible D gene TRBD1, 6 bases. Trimming pared 0 bases from V and 4 bases from J, leaving 11 bases between. The CDR3 runs 15 residues. Germline assignment: CDR1 SGDLS and CDR2 YYNGEE. DNA for the CDR3: TGTGCCAGCAGCGTAGAACAGGGCCCTTACAATGAGCAGTTCTTC. This translates into CASSVEQGPYNEQFF. The variable domain in full, with the rest retrieved from reference TRBV9 and TRBJ2-1, is DSGVTQTPKHLITATGQRVTLRCSPRSGDLSVYWYQQSLDQGLQFLIQYYNGEERAKGNILERFSAQQFPDLHSELNLSSLELGDSALYFCASSVEQGPYNEQFFGPGTRLTVL.